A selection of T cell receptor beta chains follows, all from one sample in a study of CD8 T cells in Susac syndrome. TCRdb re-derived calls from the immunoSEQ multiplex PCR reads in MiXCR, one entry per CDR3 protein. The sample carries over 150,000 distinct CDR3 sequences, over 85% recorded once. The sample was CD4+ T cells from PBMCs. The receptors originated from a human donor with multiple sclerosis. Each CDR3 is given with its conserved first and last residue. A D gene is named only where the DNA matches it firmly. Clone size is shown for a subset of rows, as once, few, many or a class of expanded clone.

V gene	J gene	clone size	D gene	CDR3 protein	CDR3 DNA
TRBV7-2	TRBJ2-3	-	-	CASSLVMTDTQYF	TGTGCCAGCAGCTTAGTTATGACAGATACGCAGTATTTT
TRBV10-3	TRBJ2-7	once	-	CAISVEGHEQYF	TGTGCCATCAGTGTCGAGGGACACGAGCAGTACTTC
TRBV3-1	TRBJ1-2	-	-	CASSQQGTYGYTF	TGTGCCAGCAGCCAACAGGGGACCTATGGCTACACCTTC
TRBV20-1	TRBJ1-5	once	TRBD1	CSASGQMNQPQHF	TGCAGTGCCTCGGGACAGATGAATCAGCCCCAGCATTTT
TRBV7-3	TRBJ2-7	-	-	CASSLTPGTQDAYEQYF	TGTGCCAGCAGCTTAACTCCCGGGACCCAGGACGCCTACGAGCAGTACTTC
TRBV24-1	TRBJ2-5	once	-	CATSDLRGAQETQYF	TGTGCCACCAGTGATTTGCGGGGAGCTCAAGAGACCCAGTACTTC
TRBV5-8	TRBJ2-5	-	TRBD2	CASSVPGLAVQETQYF	TGTGCCAGCAGCGTACCGGGACTAGCAGTGCAAGAGACCCAGTACTTC
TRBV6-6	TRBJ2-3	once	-	CASSYSLMSTDTQYF	TGTGCCAGCAGTTACTCCCTCATGAGCACAGATACGCAGTATTTT
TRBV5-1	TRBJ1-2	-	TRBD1	CASSPGTDQGYTF	TGCGCCAGCAGCCCAGGGACAGATCAGGGCTACACCTTC
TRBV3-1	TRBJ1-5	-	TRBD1	CASSLDRVRQPQHF	TGTGCCAGCAGCCTTGACAGGGTTAGGCAGCCCCAGCATTTT
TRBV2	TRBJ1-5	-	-	CASTLGRAGNQPQHF	TGTGCCAGCACCCTGGGACGGGCTGGCAATCAGCCCCAGCATTTT
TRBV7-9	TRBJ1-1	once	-	CASSSGPRIAFF	TGTGCCAGCAGCTCAGGGCCCCGCATCGCTTTCTTT
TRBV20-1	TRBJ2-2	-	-	CSARDIRTGELFF	TGCAGTGCTAGAGATATAAGGACCGGGGAGCTGTTTTTT
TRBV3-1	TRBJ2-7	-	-	CASSQEIYEQYF	TGTGCCAGCAGCCAGGAAATCTACGAGCAGTACTTC
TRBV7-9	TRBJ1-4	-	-	CASSLWGTDGEKLFF	TGTGCCAGCAGCTTATGGGGGACGGACGGTGAAAAACTGTTTTTT
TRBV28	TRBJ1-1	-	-	CASSLSGDDTEAFF	TGTGCCAGCAGTTTATCGGGGGACGACACTGAAGCTTTCTTT
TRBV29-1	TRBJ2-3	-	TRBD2	CSVVVAGGRAQYF	TGCAGCGTTGTCGTGGCGGGGGGGCGTGCGCAGTATTTT
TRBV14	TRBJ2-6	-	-	CASSRAGPPVLTF	TGTGCCAGCAGCCGCGCGGGGCCACCCGTCCTGACTTTC
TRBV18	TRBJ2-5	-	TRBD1	CASSQQGASRETQYF	TGTGCCAGCTCACAACAGGGGGCGAGTAGGGAGACCCAGTACTTC
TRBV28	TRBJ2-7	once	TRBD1	CASSASGQASHEQYF	TGTGCCAGCAGTGCCTCGGGACAGGCTAGCCACGAGCAGTACTTC
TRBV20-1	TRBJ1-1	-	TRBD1	CSATPGQMNTEAFF	TGCAGTGCTACTCCGGGACAGATGAACACTGAAGCTTTCTTT
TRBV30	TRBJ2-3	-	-	CAWSATADTQYF	TGTGCCTGGAGTGCCACTGCAGATACGCAGTATTTT
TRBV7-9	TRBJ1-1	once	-	CASSVAGYTEAFF	TGTGCCAGCAGCGTCGCAGGTTACACTGAAGCTTTCTTT
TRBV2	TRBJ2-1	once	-	CASSERAGPGGEQFF	TGTGCCAGCAGTGAACGGGCTGGCCCGGGTGGGGAGCAGTTCTTC
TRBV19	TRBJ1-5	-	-	CASSIGVSNQPQHF	TGTGCCAGTAGTATAGGGGTCAGCAATCAGCCCCAGCATTTT
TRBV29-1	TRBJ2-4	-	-	CSVTTSIQYF	TGCAGCGTTACGACCTCCATTCAGTACTTC
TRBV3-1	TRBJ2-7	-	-	CASSQDGRNEQYF	TGTGCCAGCAGCCAAGATGGTCGGAACGAGCAGTACTTC
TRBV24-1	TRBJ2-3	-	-	CATSDRAGSTDTQYF	TGTGCCACCAGTGATCGGGCAGGGAGCACAGATACGCAGTATTTT
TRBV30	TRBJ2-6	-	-	CACTGPYSAGANVLTF	TGTGCCTGTACCGGGCCCTACTCCGCGGGGGCCAACGTCCTGACTTTC
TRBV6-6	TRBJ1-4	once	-	CASSYGKFNEKLFF	TGTGCCAGCAGTTACGGGAAATTTAATGAAAAACTGTTTTTT
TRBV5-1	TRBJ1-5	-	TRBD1	CASSLTGELNQPQHF	TGCGCCAGCAGCTTGACAGGGGAGTTGAATCAGCCCCAGCATTTT
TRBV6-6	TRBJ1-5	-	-	CASSGSGATSQPQHF	TGTGCCAGCAGTGGGTCCGGGGCCACGAGTCAGCCCCAGCATTTT
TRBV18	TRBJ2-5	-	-	CASSPPRRALISGQETQYF	TGTGCCAGCTCACCACCAAGACGGGCCCTAATCTCCGGCCAAGAGACCCAGTACTTC
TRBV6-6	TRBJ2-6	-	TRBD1	CASSSGQYSGANVLTF	TGTGCCAGCAGCTCGGGACAGTACTCTGGGGCCAACGTCCTGACTTTC
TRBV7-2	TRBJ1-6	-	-	CASSLYGGGSPLHF	TGTGCCAGCAGCTTATATGGGGGAGGTTCACCCCTCCACTTT
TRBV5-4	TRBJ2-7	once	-	CASSRTLTGLVYEQYF	TGTGCCAGCAGCCGTACCCTAACAGGGCTAGTCTACGAGCAGTACTTC
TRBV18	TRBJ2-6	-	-	CASSPPFGQANVLTF	TGTGCCAGCTCACCACCCTTCGGACAAGCCAACGTCCTGACTTTC
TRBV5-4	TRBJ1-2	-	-	CASSLDRVNYGYTF	TGTGCCAGCAGCTTGGACAGGGTAAACTATGGCTACACCTTC
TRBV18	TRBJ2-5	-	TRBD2	CASSPNSGSGETQYF	TGTGCCAGCTCACCCAATAGCGGGAGTGGGGAGACCCAGTACTTC
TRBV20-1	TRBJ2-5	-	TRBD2	CSAIGGARETQYF	TGCAGTGCGATCGGGGGGGCCAGAGAGACCCAGTACTTC
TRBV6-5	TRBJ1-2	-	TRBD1	CASSLGQGTGYTF	TGTGCCAGCAGCCTGGGACAGGGTACGGGCTACACCTTC
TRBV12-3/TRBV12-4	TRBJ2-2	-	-	CASSLFTGELFF	TGTGCCAGCAGTTTGTTCACCGGGGAGCTGTTTTTT
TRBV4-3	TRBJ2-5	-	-	CASSQEWQGETQYF	TGCGCCAGCAGCCAAGAGTGGCAGGGCGAGACCCAGTACTTC
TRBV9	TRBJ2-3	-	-	CASSVAPGGDTQYF	TGTGCCAGCAGCGTAGCCCCCGGGGGAGATACGCAGTATTTT
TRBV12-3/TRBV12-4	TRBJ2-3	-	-	CASSGGRADTQYF	TGTGCCAGCAGTGGCGGGCGGGCAGATACGCAGTATTTT
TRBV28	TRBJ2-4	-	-	CASSFLREGGAKNIQYF	TGTGCCAGCAGTTTCTTGCGGGAAGGGGGTGCCAAAAACATTCAGTACTTC
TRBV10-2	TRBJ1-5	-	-	CASSAGQRQIQHF	TGCGCCAGCAGTGCGGGTCAGAGACAAATCCAGCATTTT
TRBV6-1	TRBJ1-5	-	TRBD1	CASSGYDRVGSSGNQPQHF	TGTGCCAGCAGTGGCTACGACAGGGTAGGCTCGAGCGGCAATCAGCCCCAGCATTTT
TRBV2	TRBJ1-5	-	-	CASSEFGGQAQPQHF	TGTGCCAGCAGTGAGTTCGGGGGGCAGGCTCAGCCCCAGCATTTT
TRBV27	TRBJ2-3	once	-	CASSLYQDTQYF	TGTGCCAGCAGTTTATATCAAGATACGCAGTATTTT
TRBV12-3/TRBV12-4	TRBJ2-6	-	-	CASSFIGAGANVLTF	TGTGCCAGCAGTTTTATAGGGGCTGGGGCCAACGTCCTGACTTTC
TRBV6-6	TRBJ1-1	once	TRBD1	CASRKKDRENTEAFF	TGTGCCAGCAGAAAAAAGGACAGGGAGAACACTGAAGCTTTCTTT
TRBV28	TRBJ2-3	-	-	CASSLWGGTDTQYF	TGTGCCAGCAGTTTATGGGGGGGCACAGATACGCAGTATTTT
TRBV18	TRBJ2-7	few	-	CASSRTESYEQYF	TGTGCCAGCTCAAGGACAGAGTCCTACGAGCAGTACTTC
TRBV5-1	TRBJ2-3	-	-	CASSTGTATDTQYF	TGCGCCAGCAGCACCGGGACGGCCACAGATACGCAGTATTTT
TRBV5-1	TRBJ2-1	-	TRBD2	CASSLEYGRKDEQFF	TGCGCCAGCAGCTTGGAGTACGGGAGGAAGGATGAGCAGTTCTTC
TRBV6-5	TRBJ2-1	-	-	CASSPGSVKQFF	TGTGCCAGCAGTCCAGGGTCGGTTAAGCAGTTCTTC
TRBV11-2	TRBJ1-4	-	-	CASSFRDGQEKLFF	TGTGCCAGCAGCTTCCGGGACGGACAAGAAAAACTGTTTTTT
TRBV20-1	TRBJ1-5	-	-	CSAILRQGTNQPQHF	TGCAGTGCTATCCTTCGGCAGGGTACAAATCAGCCCCAGCATTTT
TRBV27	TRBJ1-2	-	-	CASSPDRRGNGYTF	TGTGCCAGCAGTCCCGACAGGAGAGGTAATGGCTACACCTTC